One sample yielded the 28 T cell receptor beta chains listed below, sequenced in a study of CD8 T cells in Susac syndrome. Reverse transcription of roughly 0.5 to 1 ug RNA was performed with random hexamers. TCRdb reprocessed the immunoSEQ multiplex PCR reads with MiXCR, giving one entry per CDR3 protein. The repertoire holds approximately 200,000 distinct CDR3 sequences, with nearly 95% as singletons. Sequenced sample: CD4+ T cells from PBMCs. These receptors all come from a human donor with multiple sclerosis.

Details on this clonotype: At one end, the junction sequence differs from germline, possibly due to a read error. The genes are TRBV30 and TRBJ2-1; 7 bases fit TRBD2. The CDR3 has 14 amino acids. Germline V CDR1 and CDR2: GTSNPN, SVGIG (reference sequence). The CDR3 region has the DNA TGTGCCTCGAGTTCAACTAGCGCCTACAATGAGCAGTTCTTC. The encoded protein is CASSSTSAYNEQFF.

The chain uses TRBV12-3 or TRBV12-4 and TRBJ2-7, with 8 nucleotides matching TRBD1. CDR3 length: 14 amino acids. With V trimmed by 6 bases and J by 7 bases, 11 bases remained unmatched. This CDR3 is CASRDSGTGGEQYF. In nucleotides, the CDR3 is TGTGCCAGCAGAGACTCCGGGACAGGCGGGGAGCAGTACTTC.

The rearrangement links TRBV30 to TRBJ1-2; the match to TRBD1 covers 8 bases. The CDR3 extends over 12 amino acids. J gave up 10 bases and V 7 bases, and 11 bases lay outside the gene matches. Germline V gives CDR1 GTSNPN, CDR2 SVGIG (reference sequence). CDR3 bases: TGTGCCTATCACCCGGGACAGGAGTTCTACACCTTC. Encoded protein: CAYHPGQEFYTF.

The chain uses TRBV5-1 and TRBJ2-1, with 7 bases aligning to TRBD1. V lost 3 bases to trimming and J lost 8 bases; unmatched junction nucleotides: 8. The CDR3 is 14 amino acids. The V gene's germline CDR1 is SGHRS and CDR2 YFSETQ. DNA for the CDR3: TGCGCCAGCAGCTCCACTAGACAGGGCGATGAGCAGTTCTTC. Its protein product is CASSSTRQGDEQFF.

The rearrangement joins TRBV5-1 to TRBJ1-4; no clear D gene. The ends were cut back, 0 bases at V and 7 bases at J, with 16 bases in the middle. The germline V gene has CDR1 SGHRS and CDR2 YFSETQ. The CDR3 consists of 16 residues. The CDR3 DNA sequence: TGCGCCAGCAGCTTGGCAGTCCCGACCTCGGGTGAAAAACTGTTTTTT. Its translation is CASSLAVPTSGEKLFF.

This clonotype appeared once. The V call is TRBV5-1, the J call TRBJ2-1, with TRBD2 matching over 11 bases. There are 16 residues in the CDR3. The V and J ends lost 0 bases and 12 bases, in that order; junction bases with no gene match: 11. Germline values: CDR1 SGHRS, CDR2 YFSETQ. The CDR3 loop is CASSLGEGTSGLWQFF. The CDR3 DNA reads TGCGCCAGCAGCTTGGGGGAGGGGACTAGCGGATTGTGGCAGTTCTTC. The complete variable domain, with remaining parts taken from reference TRBV5-1 and TRBJ2-1, reads KAGVTQTPRYLIKTRGQQVTLSCSPISGHRSVSWYQQTPGQGLQFLFEYFSETQRNKGNFPGRFSGRQFSNSRSEMNVSTLELGDSALYLCASSLGEGTSGLWQFFGPGTRLTVL.

This chain uses TRBV3-1 with TRBJ2-2, with a possible D match to TRBD1 (5 bases). The CDR3 is 16 amino acids. Looked up from germline, CDR1 is LGHDT and CDR2 is YNNKEL (reference sequence). V gave up 3 bases and J gave up 1 base, with 12 bases separating them. In DNA, the CDR3 is TGTGCCAGCAGCCAGGGGCTGGCGGTGAACACCGGGGAGCTGTTTTTT. Translated: CASSQGLAVNTGELFF.

The genes are TRBV20-1 and TRBJ2-3, with 10 bases matching TRBD2. The V gene's germline CDR1 is DFQATT and CDR2 SNEGSKA (reference sequence). This CDR3 region has 15 residues. With 3 bases clipped from V and 2 bases from J, the junction kept 5 bases outside the gene matches. The CDR3 here is CSARVAGGPTDTQYF. CDR3 DNA sequence: TGCAGTGCTAGGGTAGCGGGAGGTCCCACAGATACGCAGTATTTT.

This clonotype has only one observation. The gene calls are TRBV12-3 or TRBV12-4 and TRBJ1-4, with a tentative D call TRBD1 (6 bases). V was clipped by 6 bases and J by 0 bases, with 11 bases between them. The CDR3 runs to 15 residues. CDR3 protein: CASRPQGPTNEKLFF. Here the CDR3 DNA reads TGTGCCAGCAGACCACAGGGCCCAACTAATGAAAAACTGTTTTTT.

V usage is TRBV7-6 and J usage is TRBJ2-1; a weak D match, TRBD2 (6 bases). Germline CDR1 and CDR2: SGHVS and FNYEAQ. Trimming pared 3 bases from V and 8 bases from J, leaving 17 bases between. The CDR3 loop spans 15 amino acids. The chain's CDR3 is CASSFGDSGLYEQFF. CDR3 DNA: TGTGCCAGCAGCTTCGGGGACTCGGGGTTATATGAGCAGTTCTTC.

V gene TRBV7-8 combines with J gene TRBJ2-7; D might be TRBD1 (6 bases). Trimming shortened V by 8 bases and J by 0 bases, and 20 bases separated the two germline ends. Germline-derived CDR1 and CDR2 are SGHVS and FQNEAQ. This CDR3 has 16 amino acids. CDR3 sequence (DNA): TGTGCCAGCGGAATCTCCAGGGGACCGACCTCCTACGAGCAGTACTTC. This gives the protein CASGISRGPTSYEQYF.

The V gene is TRBV19, the J gene TRBJ2-2; no reliable D call. The CDR3 runs to 12 residues. Germline-derived CDR1 and CDR2 are LNHDA and SQIVND (reference sequence). The V gene lost 7 bases and the J gene lost 7 bases, with 10 bases spanning the gap. The CDR3 loop reads CASTTVLGELFF. CDR3 sequence (DNA): TGTGCCAGTACGACCGTCCTCGGGGAGCTGTTTTTT.

This chain connects TRBV11-3 to TRBJ2-2; TRBD2 aligns across 8 bases. The junction had 10 bases not matched to a gene; V was cut back by 6 bases and J by 7 bases. The CDR3 loop spans 15 amino acids. Germline V gives CDR1 SGHNT, CDR2 YENEEA. The CDR3 spells CASSHEAGANGELFF. The CDR3 coding sequence is TGTGCCAGCAGTCATGAAGCGGGAGCTAACGGGGAGCTGTTTTTT.

The genes are TRBV2 and TRBJ1-1; the D gene is possibly TRBD1 (6 bases). The CDR3 has 13 residues. Germline CDR1 reads SNHLY; CDR2 reads FYNNEI. The V gene lost 6 bases and the J gene lost 0 bases, with 8 bases spanning the gap. CDR3 coding DNA: TGTGCCAGCAGCGGACAGTTGAACACTGAAGCTTTCTTT. Its translation is CASSGQLNTEAFF.

The gene calls are TRBV3-1 and TRBJ1-1; no clear D gene. V was pared by 5 bases and J by 1 base, with 8 bases between. This CDR3 spans 13 amino acids. CDR1 and CDR2 (germline): LGHDT, YNNKEL (reference sequence). The CDR3 coding sequence is TGTGCCAGCAGCGAGTTCGAGAACACTGAAGCTTTCTTT. Protein product: CASSEFENTEAFF. Combining the CDR3 with reference TRBV3-1 and TRBJ1-1 gives the whole variable domain DTAVSQTPKYLVTQMGNDKSIKCEQNLGHDTMYWYKQDSKKFLKIMFSYNNKELIINETVPNRFSPKSPDKAHLNLHINSLELGDSAVYFCASSEFENTEAFFGQGTRLTVV.

V gene TRBV6-6 combines with J gene TRBJ1-5; 11 nucleotides align to TRBD1. Germline values: CDR1 MNHNY, CDR2 SVGAGI (reference sequence). The V segment lost 6 bases and the J segment 6 bases; nucleotides outside the gene matches: 1. CDR3 length: 13 residues. CDR3 DNA: TGTGCCAGCAGGGACAGGGGGCTTCAGCCCCAGCATTTT. Translated: CASRDRGLQPQHF.

The V gene is TRBV29-1, the J gene TRBJ2-1; 8 bases match TRBD1. The germline gives CDR1 SQVTM, CDR2 ANQGSEA. The CDR3 contains 13 residues. Losses at the gene ends were 4 bases for V and 6 bases for J; bases not matched to a gene: 5. CDR3 in DNA: TGCAGCGTTGCTGGACAGGGCATCAATGAGCAGTTCTTC. This codes for CSVAGQGINEQFF.

The chain links TRBV18 to TRBJ1-2, with 7 bases lining up with TRBD1. The CDR3 totals 13 residues. Germline lookup yields CDR1 KGHSH and CDR2 LQKENI. J lost 8 bases, V lost 3 bases, and 6 bases had no gene match. This CDR3 is CASSPARGDGYTF. CDR3 DNA: TGTGCCAGCTCACCTGCCAGGGGGGACGGCTACACCTTC. The full variable domain, in which reference TRBV18 and TRBJ1-2 provide the parts outside the CDR3, is NAGVMQNPRHLVRRRGQEARLRCSPMKGHSHVYWYRQLPEEGLKFMVYLQKENIIDESGMPKERFSAEFPKEGPSILRIQQVVRGDSAAYFCASSPARGDGYTFGSGTRLTVV.

This chain uses TRBV29-1 with TRBJ1-1; D not resolved. The CDR3 consists of 12 residues. V was shortened by 4 bases and J by 3 bases, with 9 bases between the two germline ends. CDR1 is SQVTM and CDR2 is ANQGSEA in the germline V gene. CDR3 sequence (DNA): TGCAGCGTTGCCGGGTTTGACACTGAAGCTTTCTTT. Protein sequence: CSVAGFDTEAFF.

V is TRBV5-1 and J is TRBJ2-3; the match to TRBD2 covers 8 bases. This CDR3 is 16 amino acids long. After removal of 0 bases from V and 6 bases from J, the junction contained 9 bases not matched to a gene. Germline CDR1 reads SGHRS; CDR2 reads YFSETQ. CDR3 protein: CASSLGSGGPQDTQYF. CDR3 in DNA: TGCGCCAGCAGCTTGGGGTCGGGAGGGCCTCAGGATACGCAGTATTTT. The full variable domain, completed using reference TRBV5-1 and TRBJ2-3, is KAGVTQTPRYLIKTRGQQVTLSCSPISGHRSVSWYQQTPGQGLQFLFEYFSETQRNKGNFPGRFSGRQFSNSRSEMNVSTLELGDSALYLCASSLGSGGPQDTQYFGPGTRLTVL.

The chain is built from TRBV12-3 or TRBV12-4 and TRBJ2-5; possible D gene TRBD1, 6 bases. The CDR3 runs to 14 residues. V lost 8 bases, J lost 0 bases, and 13 bases lay in between. CDR3 residues: CASEQGSYQETQYF. The CDR3 nucleotides read TGTGCCAGCGAACAGGGCTCGTACCAAGAGACCCAGTACTTC.

V usage is TRBV20-1 and J usage is TRBJ2-3, with D perhaps given as TRBD1 or TRBD2 (5 bases each). Germline CDR1 DFQATT, CDR2 SNEGSKA (reference sequence). This CDR3 has 13 residues. Trimming shortened V by 6 bases and J by 0 bases, and 10 bases separated the two germline ends. The CDR3 DNA reads as TGCAGTGCCGGGACGGTGAGCACAGATACGCAGTATTTT. Amino acids: CSAGTVSTDTQYF.

The rearrangement uses TRBV2 and TRBJ2-1; 7 bases align to TRBD2. This CDR3 is built from 10 residues. The J segment lost 10 bases and the V segment lost 11 bases, leaving 5 bases of the junction unmatched. Looked up from germline, CDR1 is SNHLY and CDR2 is FYNNEI. The CDR3 DNA follows: TGTGCCTACGAAGCGGGGGAGCAGTTCTTC. As protein: CAYEAGEQFF.

The chain joins TRBV12-3 or TRBV12-4 to TRBJ2-7; 9 bases fit TRBD2. CDR3 length equals 13 residues. V dropped 6 bases and J dropped 6; count of bases not matched to a gene: 6. The CDR3 bases are TGTGCCAGCAGGGGGGGACTAGCATTCGAGCAGTACTTC. Translation gives CASRGGLAFEQYF.

The chain couples TRBV9 to TRBJ2-1, with D possibly matching TRBD2 (6 bases). Deletions cut 0 bases from V and 5 bases from J, with 15 bases between. The CDR3 is 16 residues long. CDR1 and CDR2 from the germline V gene are SGDLS and YYNGEE. The CDR3 sequence: CASSVGNPGDNNEQFF. The CDR3 nucleotides read TGTGCCAGCAGCGTAGGTAACCCGGGGGATAACAATGAGCAGTTCTTC.

The chain uses TRBV6-5 and TRBJ2-5; TRBD1 agrees at 8 bases. CDR3 length equals 13 residues. CDR1 and CDR2 from the germline V gene are MNHEY and SVGAGI. The V gene end was trimmed by 6 bases and the J gene end by 4 bases; junction bases not matched to a gene: 4. CDR3 nucleotide sequence: TGTGCCAGCAGACGGACAGGGAGAGAGACCCAGTACTTC. Translated: CASRRTGRETQYF.

The count of this clonotype is one. This chain connects TRBV29-1 to TRBJ2-3; D gene unclear. Trimming took 2 bases from V and 2 from J, leaving 14 bases between them. CDR3 length: 15 amino acids. Per the germline V gene, CDR1 is SQVTM and CDR2 is ANQGSEA. The CDR3 bases are TGCAGCGTTGAACCCCTAGAATCTCTCACAGATACGCAGTATTTT. Translating it yields CSVEPLESLTDTQYF.

The J gene is TRBJ2-3, the V gene TRBV3-1, with D unclear. Trimming shortened V by 4 bases and J by 6 bases, and 11 bases separated the two germline ends. Germline CDR1 is LGHDT and CDR2 is YNNKEL (reference sequence). The CDR3 has 13 residues. CDR3 protein: CASSPPASDTQYF. CDR3 in DNA: TGTGCCAGCAGCCCTCCAGCAAGCGATACGCAGTATTTT.